This T cell receptor (beta chain) comes out of a study of Ad26.COV2.S vaccination and SARS-CoV-2 variants. Background on the study: By the intramuscular route, Ad26.COV2.S was given once, or twice 56 days apart.

V trimming: 6 bases; J trimming: 11 bases; junction bases outside the gene matches: 4. The CDR3 loop spans 12 amino acids. CDR1 is SNHLY and CDR2 is FYNNEI in the germline V gene. Generated by immunoSEQ multiplex PCR, the TCRdb table keeps only in-frame clones and is missing some. The profile covers some 480,000 clones, with roughly 89% appearing a single time and about 13% taken by the ten largest. Treatment defined: roughly 18 received Ad26.COV2.S at low or high dose, single or two shots; 5 received placebo; per-sample allocation not given. Samples analyzed were those drawn on day 63 after the first vaccine or placebo injection. At a Boston site, the person donating was an adult of 18-55 years.

The sequencing here drew on peripheral blood, taken in a trial of Ad26.COV2.S vaccine versus placebo. This TCR came from a person between 18 and 65 years old who received the Ad26.COV2.S COVID-19 vaccine or a placebo. The chain links TRBV2 to TRBJ1-6; 7 bases fit TRBD1. CDR3 loop: CASRGDSAPLHF. DNA for the CDR3: TGTGCCAGCAGGGGGGACAGCGCACCCCTCCACTTT.